The clone carrying this T cell receptor (beta chain) has ten or more counts. Researchers made TCR beta libraries by using iRepertoire HTBI primers and running Arm-PCR on CDR3 regions. TCRdb processed the multiplex PCR reads anew with MiXCR; each CDR3 protein has one entry. The sample records over 650,000 distinct CDR3 sequences, about 32% being singletons. The time point here: persistent/refractory GD, antithyroid drugs over 5 years with positive TRAb. Isolated PBMC RNA provided the starting material for the TCR library. The data were obtained in a study of regulatory T cells in long-lasting Graves disease. This CDR3 region has 14 residues. Trimming took 0 bases from V and 3 from J, leaving 10 bases between them. Germline values: CDR1 SGDLS, CDR2 YYNGEE.

The source material was peripheral blood mononuclear cells (PBMCs), sampled when the disease was refractory, from a patient treated with antithyroid drugs. This clonotype was obtained from a female donor with Graves disease. The rearrangement joins TRBV9 to TRBJ2-7; D gene uncertain. The CDR3 DNA sequence: TGTGCCAGCAGCGTAGATCAGCTGAACTACGAGCAGTACTTC. Protein: CASSVDQLNYEQYF.